Below, 9 T cell receptor beta chains from the same sample are listed, as sequenced in a study of cytomegalovirus exposure and HLA in healthy donors. The PCR made use of 60 Vbeta and 13 Jbeta primers. Clones were sequenced by immunoSEQ multiplex PCR, and TCRdb holds only the in-frame ones, with some missing. The sample lists about 130,000 clones; about 74% were seen once. The sequencing sample was made of PBMCs. The receptor set was obtained from a woman in her 50s in good health and CMV-seropositive.

The chain is built from TRBV29-1 and TRBJ2-5; weak D call: TRBD2 (5 bases). The CDR3 consists of 14 residues. V lost 8 bases, J lost 5 bases, and 21 bases lay in between. Germline lookup yields CDR1 SQVTM and CDR2 ANQGSEA. CDR3 sequence: CSIVPGESPETQYF. The CDR3 nucleotides read TGCAGCATAGTGCCTGGGGAGAGCCCGGAGACCCAGTACTTC.

The genes are TRBV6-5 and TRBJ2-5; D is possibly TRBD2 (5 bases). V shed 7 bases and J shed 5 bases, with 11 bases lying between them. This CDR3 contains 12 residues. Germline assignment: CDR1 MNHEY and CDR2 SVGAGI. The CDR3 sequence: CASTPGGETQYF. The CDR3 bases are TGTGCCAGCACCCCCGGCGGGGAGACCCAGTACTTC.

The chain uses TRBV27 and TRBJ2-6, with 8 bases fitting TRBD2. The CDR3 is made up of 17 amino acids. J lost 0 bases, V lost 6 bases, and 7 bases had no gene match. Germline V CDR1 and CDR2: MNHEY, SMNVEV (reference sequence). CDR3 DNA sequence: TGTGCCAGCAGGCAAGAAGCGGGGGACTCTGGGGCCAACGTCCTGACTTTC. Protein sequence: CASRQEAGDSGANVLTF.

The genes are TRBV10-2 and TRBJ1-1; 11 bases match TRBD1. The CDR3 extends over 13 amino acids. Germline V gene lookup returns CDR1 WSHSY and CDR2 SAAADI. V lost 6 bases, J lost 6 bases, and 3 bases stayed unmatched. CDR3 protein: CASRGQGVPEAFF. CDR3 coding DNA: TGCGCCAGCAGGGGACAGGGGGTGCCTGAAGCTTTCTTT.

J is TRBJ1-1 and V is TRBV19; D may be TRBD1 (6 bases). Germline V lookup: CDR1 LNHDA, CDR2 SQIVND (reference sequence). This CDR3 spans 13 amino acids. Trimming shortened V by 5 bases and J by 6 bases, and 13 bases separated the two germline ends. The CDR3 is CASSSQGFAEAFF. The CDR3 DNA reads as TGTGCCAGTAGTTCTCAGGGGTTCGCTGAAGCTTTCTTT.

This clone was recorded a few times. CDR3 in DNA: TGTGCCAGCAGCTCCCGCGAGGGACAGGGGGGCGCCGGGGAGCTGTTTTTT. This gives the protein CASSSREGQGGAGELFF. The rearrangement joins TRBV7-2 to TRBJ2-2; TRBD1 matches 11 bases. Unmatched junction bases numbered 10, after V lost 4 bases and J lost 6 bases. CDR1 and CDR2 (germline): SGHTA, FQGNSA. The CDR3 length is 17 residues. Drawing the rest from reference TRBV7-2 and TRBJ2-2, the complete variable domain is GAGVSQSPSNKVTEKGKDVELRCDPISGHTALYWYRQSLGQGLEFLIYFQGNSAPDKSGLPSDRFSAERTGGSVSTLTIQRTQQEDSAVYLCASSSREGQGGAGELFFGEGSRLTVL.

This clone came up a few times. V and J are TRBV5-5 and TRBJ2-7; 7 nucleotides match TRBD2. This CDR3 comprises 14 residues. CDR1 and CDR2 (germline): SGHKS, YYEKEE (reference sequence). The V gene end was trimmed by 0 bases and the J gene end by 6 bases; junction bases not matched to a gene: 6. The CDR3 DNA reads as TGTGCCAGCAGCTTGGGAAGGGGAGGGAGCGAGCAGTACTTC. Protein sequence: CASSLGRGGSEQYF.

The chain recombines TRBV19 with TRBJ2-1; 8 bases are shared with TRBD1. Trimming took 3 bases from V and 5 from J; bases not matched to a gene: 9. Germline V gene sequence: CDR1 LNHDA, CDR2 SQIVND (reference sequence). The length of the CDR3 is 16 residues. CDR3: CASSMPQGAVNNEQFF. The CDR3 DNA reads TGTGCCAGTAGTATGCCGCAGGGGGCTGTGAACAATGAGCAGTTCTTC. Combining the CDR3 with reference TRBV19 and TRBJ2-1 gives the whole variable domain DGGITQSPKYLFRKEGQNVTLSCEQNLNHDAMYWYRQDPGQGLRLIYYSQIVNDFQKGDIAEGYSVSREKKESFPLTVTSAQKNPTAFYLCASSMPQGAVNNEQFFGPGTRLTVL.

This clone was detected only once. The rearrangement uses TRBV5-1 and TRBJ2-7, with D perhaps matching TRBD1 (5 bases). V was cut by 0 bases and J by 7 bases, with 14 bases left in between. The germline gives CDR1 SGHRS, CDR2 YFSETQ. The CDR3 totals 14 residues. For the CDR3, the DNA is TGCGCCAGCAGCTTGGATGGGGCTCAAAGGGAGCAGTACTTC. Amino acid sequence: CASSLDGAQREQYF. Looking up the rest from reference TRBV5-1 and TRBJ2-7 gives the full variable domain: KAGVTQTPRYLIKTRGQQVTLSCSPISGHRSVSWYQQTPGQGLQFLFEYFSETQRNKGNFPGRFSGRQFSNSRSEMNVSTLELGDSALYLCASSLDGAQREQYFGPGTRLTVT.